The rows below give T cell receptor beta chains drawn from one sample of a study of blood T cell repertoires in COVID-19. Assay used: immunoSEQ multiplex PCR; TCRdb lists only in-frame clones, some missing. The data hold some 320,000 clones, with about nine tenths observed a single time. The material sequenced was PBMCs or T cells enriched from blood (not recorded which). All receptors derive from a man aged 55 to 70 who had recovered from COVID-19. Both conserved end residues are part of each CDR3. The order of the fields is clone size, J gene, V gene, CDR3 length, CDR3 protein. Size values are once, few and many counts, or a class for expanded clones, and some rows have none.

>-|TRBJ1-1|TRBV24-1|14
CATLQAGTYTEAFF
>-|TRBJ2-1|TRBV11-1|14
CASSLGTRGNEQFF
>-|TRBJ2-3|TRBV2|15
CASTSGGPSTDTQYF
>-|TRBJ1-1|TRBV29-1|12
CSATRDSTEAFF
>-|TRBJ2-1|TRBV11-2|16
CASSLTSGSSYNEQFF
>-|TRBJ1-5|TRBV6-5|14
CASSSGGTNQPQHF
>-|TRBJ1-2|TRBV25-1|15
CASSEPGQSNYGYTF
>few|TRBJ1-3|TRBV2|14
CASSGQGSGNTIYF
>-|TRBJ2-5|TRBV12-5|16
CASGSWTSGVEETQYF
>-|TRBJ1-4|TRBV2|14
CASMGARGYEKLFF
>-|TRBJ1-2|TRBV2|15
CASSDPGTANYGYTF
>-|TRBJ1-6|TRBV27|14
CASSLRDSNSPLHF
>-|TRBJ2-5|TRBV11-2|13
CASSSGLRETQYF
>-|TRBJ2-5|TRBV4-3|15
CASSHGGWGGETQYF
>once|TRBJ2-1|TRBV9|14
CASSVAWTGSEQFF
>-|TRBJ2-5|TRBV9|16
CASSVQPGQLQETQYF
>-|TRBJ1-5|TRBV4-3|14
CASSVGTGNQPQHF
>-|TRBJ2-1|TRBV9|16
CASSARLAEQYNEQFF
>-|TRBJ2-7|TRBV6-5|15
CASSSSGRGRYEQYF
>-|TRBJ2-7|TRBV30|13
CAWSLGTAYEQYF
>-|TRBJ2-3|TRBV30|12
CAWSVGVDTQYF
>-|TRBJ2-5|TRBV5-1|15
CASSLATGNGETQYF
>-|TRBJ1-3|TRBV2|16
CASRDVRAFSGNTIYF
>-|TRBJ1-2|TRBV2|11
CASNRVGGYTF
>-|TRBJ1-4|TRBV10-3|14
CAISESLGNEKLFF
>-|TRBJ1-2|TRBV28|13
CASRRQAAWGYTF
>-|TRBJ1-2|TRBV6-5|15
CASSYVQGANYGYTF
>-|TRBJ2-7|TRBV6-1|18
CASSGGGLAGGITYEQYF
>-|TRBJ2-7|TRBV4-2|15
CASSHLAGSRLEQYF
>-|TRBJ2-3|TRBV4-3|19
CASSQRGASGGSSTDTQYF
>-|TRBJ1-6|TRBV6-5|16
CASSYSPGHTNSPLHF
>-|TRBJ2-1|TRBV7-2|14
CASSPRHGVNEQFF
>-|TRBJ1-1|TRBV7-6|13
CASREGLGTEAFF
>-|TRBJ1-2|TRBV27|15
CASSFQDRRISGYTF
>few|TRBJ2-2|TRBV19|12
CASSIDSVELFF
>-|TRBJ1-5|TRBV6-5|15
CASSVTIYSNQPQHF
>-|TRBJ1-3|TRBV2|15
CASREQAHSGNTIYF
>-|TRBJ2-2|TRBV5-5|15
CASSGKDRRTGELFF
>-|TRBJ2-3|TRBV11-3|13
CASNPGMTDTQYF
>-|TRBJ2-1|TRBV10-1|13
CASSQTGGNEQFF
>-|TRBJ2-5|TRBV7-8|16
CASSLASGQGQETQYF
>few|TRBJ2-7|TRBV30|14
CAWKRRSSSYEQYF
>-|TRBJ1-2|TRBV16|14
CASSQQTGGGGYTF
>once|TRBJ2-7|TRBV7-9|14
CASQLGGLSYEQYF
>-|TRBJ1-1|TRBV5-1|15
CASSLDGGMNTEAFF
>-|TRBJ1-5|TRBV27|12
CASSNSNQPQHF
>-|TRBJ2-1|TRBV5-5|18
CASSLGNSGGTGYNEQFF
>-|TRBJ1-3|TRBV5-1|16
CASSTTTGGTGNTIYF
>-|TRBJ2-1|TRBV11-3|13
CASSLLQGSRQFF
>-|TRBJ2-1|TRBV19|17
CASSIRDRPVRYNEQFF
>-|TRBJ1-1|TRBV12-5|14
CASGPGTSNTEAFF
>-|TRBJ1-5|TRBV27|16
CASRIFGQANNQPQHF